This TCR beta chain derives from a study of human versus mouse CDR3 diversity and MHC coevolution. Background on the study: Reported immunoSEQ sensitivity was one in 200,000 T cells, with reduced amplification bias.

Using immunoSEQ multiplex PCR, the repertoire was profiled, and TCRdb retains in-frame clones only, with some absent. This repertoire shows 50,000 to 70,000 clones, roughly 94% found once; its top ten account for 15% to 20%. About this clone itself: Its antigen is as yet unknown.

The CDR3 covers 15 residues. Germline V gene data show CDR1 as MDHEN and CDR2 as SYDVKM. V lost 5 bases, J lost 7 bases, and 13 bases stayed unmatched. Sorting isolated naive CD4 T cells lacking CD45RO and expressing CD62L. Study-level points and caveats: The lowest clonal inequality scores came from most of the three human donors.

The chain joins TRBV28 to TRBJ2-7; 8 nucleotides agree with TRBD1. The sample comprised naive CD4+ T cells from blood. Subset meaning: CD45RO-negative CD62L-positive naive CD4 T cells. This clonotype was obtained from a person in their sixties in good health. The CDR3 DNA reads TGTGCCAGCAGTCGAGGGGGGACAGGAGTTCAGGAGCAGTACTTC. Translating gives CASSRGGTGVQEQYF.